The text below deals with one TCR beta chain. What it recognizes is unknown. This entry belongs to a study of shared clonotypes between healthy human individuals. The overall study: Researchers assigned three CD4 naive, three CD4 memory, two CD8 naive and one CD8 memory plate to each donor.

Study-wide results and caveats: Lower generation probabilities were found for non-shared clonotypes than for those shared by all four donors.

Method: immunoSEQ multiplex PCR; TCRdb's copy keeps in-frame clones and lacks some. The sample has about 2.1 million clones; about 93% are singletons. CD45RO-negative cells were positively selected for CCR7, leaving out terminally differentiated effector memory CD45RA+ cells. This CDR3 is 15 amino acids long. CDR1 is SNHLY, CDR2 FYNNEI, per germline. With V trimmed by 6 bases and J by 3 bases, 4 bases remained unmatched. This TCR was sampled from a man aged 18 to 29 in good health. Some clones in this sample may be carry-over from other donors' samples. The sample consisted of naive CD8+ T cells from PBMCs. The chain has TRBV2 and TRBJ2-5; TRBD2 matches 13 bases. The CDR3 protein is CASRGTSGIEETQYF. CDR3 DNA sequence: TGTGCCAGCAGGGGGACTAGCGGGATAGAAGAGACCCAGTACTTC.